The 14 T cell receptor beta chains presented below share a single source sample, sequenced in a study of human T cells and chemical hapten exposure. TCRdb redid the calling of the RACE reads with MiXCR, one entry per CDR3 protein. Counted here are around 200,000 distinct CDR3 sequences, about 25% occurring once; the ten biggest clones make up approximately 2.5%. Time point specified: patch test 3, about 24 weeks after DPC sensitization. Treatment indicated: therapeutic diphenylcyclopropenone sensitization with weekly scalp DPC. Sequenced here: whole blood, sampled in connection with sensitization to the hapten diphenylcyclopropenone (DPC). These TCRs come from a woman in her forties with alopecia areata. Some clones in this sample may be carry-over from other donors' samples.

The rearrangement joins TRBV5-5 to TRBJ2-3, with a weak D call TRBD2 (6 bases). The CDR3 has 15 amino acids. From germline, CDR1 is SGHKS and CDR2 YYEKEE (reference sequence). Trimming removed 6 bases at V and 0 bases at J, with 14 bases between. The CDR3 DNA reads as TGTGCCAGCACCCGGGACTCCGTCAGCACAGATACGCAGTATTTT. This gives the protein CASTRDSVSTDTQYF.

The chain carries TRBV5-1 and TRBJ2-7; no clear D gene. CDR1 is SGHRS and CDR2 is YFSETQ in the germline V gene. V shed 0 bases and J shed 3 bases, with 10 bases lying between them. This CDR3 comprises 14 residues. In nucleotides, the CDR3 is TGCGCCAGCAGCTTGGATACCGATCGCTACGAGCAGTACTTC. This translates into CASSLDTDRYEQYF.

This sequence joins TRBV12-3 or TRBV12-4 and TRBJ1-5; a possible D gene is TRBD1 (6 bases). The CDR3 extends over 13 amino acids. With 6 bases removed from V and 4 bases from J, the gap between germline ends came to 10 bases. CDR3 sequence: CASSRTENQPQHF. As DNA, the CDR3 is TGTGCCAGCAGCCGGACAGAGAATCAGCCCCAGCATTTT.

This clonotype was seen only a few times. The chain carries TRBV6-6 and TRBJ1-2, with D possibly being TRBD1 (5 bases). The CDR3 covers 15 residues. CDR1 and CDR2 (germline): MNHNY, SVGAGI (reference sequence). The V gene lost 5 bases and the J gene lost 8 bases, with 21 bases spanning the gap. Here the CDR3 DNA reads TGTGCCAGCAGTCACCCGCAGGGAACCCTCCACGGCTACACCTTC. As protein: CASSHPQGTLHGYTF.

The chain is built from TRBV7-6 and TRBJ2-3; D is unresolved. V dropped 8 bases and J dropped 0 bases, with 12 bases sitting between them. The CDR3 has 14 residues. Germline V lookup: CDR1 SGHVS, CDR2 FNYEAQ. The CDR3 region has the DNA TGTGCCAGCTCTTTTTCGCCTAGCACAGATACGCAGTATTTT. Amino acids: CASSFSPSTDTQYF.

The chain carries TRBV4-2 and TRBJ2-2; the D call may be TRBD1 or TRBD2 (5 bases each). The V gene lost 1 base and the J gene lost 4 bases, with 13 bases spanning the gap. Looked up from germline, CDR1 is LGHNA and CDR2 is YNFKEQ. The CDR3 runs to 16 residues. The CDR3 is CASSQARPGPTGELFF. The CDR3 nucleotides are TGTGCCAGCAGCCAAGCGAGGCCGGGGCCCACCGGGGAGCTGTTTTTT.

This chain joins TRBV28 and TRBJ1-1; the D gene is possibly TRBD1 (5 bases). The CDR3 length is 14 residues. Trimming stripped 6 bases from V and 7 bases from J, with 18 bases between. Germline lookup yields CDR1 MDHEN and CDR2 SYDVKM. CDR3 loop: CASSTGTQVGEAFF. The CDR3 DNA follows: TGTGCCAGCAGCACGGGCACACAGGTTGGTGAAGCTTTCTTT.

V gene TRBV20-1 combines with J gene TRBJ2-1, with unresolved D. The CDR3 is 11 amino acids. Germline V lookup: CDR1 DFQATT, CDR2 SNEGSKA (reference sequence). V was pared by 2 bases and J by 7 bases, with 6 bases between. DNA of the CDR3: TGCAGTGCTAGATCTTTAAATGAGCAGTTCTTC. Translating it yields CSARSLNEQFF.

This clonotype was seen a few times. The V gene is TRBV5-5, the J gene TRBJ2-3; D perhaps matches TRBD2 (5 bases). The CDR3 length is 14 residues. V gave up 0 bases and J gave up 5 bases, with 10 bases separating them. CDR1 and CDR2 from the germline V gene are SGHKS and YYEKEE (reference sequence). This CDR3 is CASSLVVAGDTQYF. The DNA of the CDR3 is TGTGCCAGCAGCTTGGTGGTTGCGGGAGATACGCAGTATTTT.

The CDR3 protein is CASSTAGDTQYF. CDR3 sequence (DNA): TGTGCCAGCAGCACAGCAGGAGATACGCAGTATTTT. The chain employs TRBV2 and TRBJ2-3; D unresolved. Trimming removed 6 bases from V and 5 bases from J, with 9 bases in between. Germline CDR1 and CDR2: SNHLY and FYNNEI. The CDR3 is 12 residues long.

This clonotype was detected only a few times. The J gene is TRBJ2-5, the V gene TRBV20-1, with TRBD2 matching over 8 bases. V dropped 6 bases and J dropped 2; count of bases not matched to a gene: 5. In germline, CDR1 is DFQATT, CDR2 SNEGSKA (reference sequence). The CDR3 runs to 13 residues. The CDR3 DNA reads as TGCAGTGCCCCCGGCGGGAGGCAAGAGACCCAGTACTTC. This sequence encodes CSAPGGRQETQYF.

CDR3 region: CSVVRSSNTEAFF. In DNA, the CDR3 is TGCAGCGTTGTGCGTAGCTCGAACACTGAAGCTTTCTTT. The V and J genes are TRBV29-1 and TRBJ1-1, with unresolved D. The CDR3 contains 13 residues. V was clipped by 4 bases and J by 1 base, with 10 bases between them. The germline gives CDR1 SQVTM, CDR2 ANQGSEA. Full variable domain (remainder filled in from reference TRBV29-1 and TRBJ1-1): SAVISQKPSRDICQRGTSLTIQCQVDSQVTMMFWYRQQPGQSLTLIATANQGSEATYESGFVIDKFPISRPNLTFSTLTVSNMSPEDSSIYLCSVVRSSNTEAFFGQGTRLTVV.

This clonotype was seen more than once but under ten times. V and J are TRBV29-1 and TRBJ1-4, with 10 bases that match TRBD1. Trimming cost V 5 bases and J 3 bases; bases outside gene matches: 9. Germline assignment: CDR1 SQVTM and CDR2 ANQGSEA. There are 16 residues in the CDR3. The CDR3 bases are TGCAGCGTTACGCCGGGACAGGGGTTGGCTAATGAAAAACTGTTTTTT. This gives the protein CSVTPGQGLANEKLFF.

The CDR3 sequence: CASRLGGRFDEQYF. CDR3 DNA: TGTGCCAGCCGCCTGGGAGGGCGGTTCGACGAGCAGTACTTC. This rearrangement joins TRBV27 to TRBJ2-7; 7 bases map to TRBD2. Germline CDR1 is MNHEY and CDR2 is SMNVEV (reference sequence). The junction had 12 bases not matched to a gene; V was cut back by 8 bases and J by 5 bases. This CDR3 is 14 amino acids long.